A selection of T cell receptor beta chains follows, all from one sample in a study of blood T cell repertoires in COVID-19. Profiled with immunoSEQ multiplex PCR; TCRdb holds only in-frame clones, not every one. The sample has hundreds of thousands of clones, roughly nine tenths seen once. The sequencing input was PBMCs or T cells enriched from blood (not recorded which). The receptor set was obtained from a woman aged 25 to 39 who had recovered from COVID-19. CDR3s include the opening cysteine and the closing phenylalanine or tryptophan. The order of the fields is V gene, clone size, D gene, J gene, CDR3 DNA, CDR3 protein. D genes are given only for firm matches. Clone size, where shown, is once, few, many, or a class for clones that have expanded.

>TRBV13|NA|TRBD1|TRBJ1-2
TGTGCCAGCAGCTTAGAGGGACAGGGCCACTATAACTATGGCTACACCTTC
CASSLEGQGHYNYGYTF
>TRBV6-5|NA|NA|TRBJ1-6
TGTGCCAGCAGCTATCGGGACGGGAGTAATTCACCCCTCCACTTT
CASSYRDGSNSPLHF
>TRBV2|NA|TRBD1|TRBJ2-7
TGTGCCAGCAGTAGATTTGGACAGGGGGCCCTCGAGCAGTACTTC
CASSRFGQGALEQYF
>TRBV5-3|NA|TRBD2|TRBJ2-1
TGTGCCAGAAGCTTCCACTCTTCCGGGACTAGATGCAATGAGCAGTTCTTC
CARSFHSSGTRCNEQFF
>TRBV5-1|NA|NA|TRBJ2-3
TGCGCCAGCAGCTTGGAGGGCAGGGGATGGACAGATACGCAGTATTTT
CASSLEGRGWTDTQYF
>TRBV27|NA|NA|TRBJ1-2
TGTGCCAGCAGTTTCAGTAACTATGGCTACACCTTC
CASSFSNYGYTF
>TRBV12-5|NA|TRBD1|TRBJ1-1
TGTGCTAGTGGTTCGCCCGGGACAGGGGGAACTGAAGCTTTCTTT
CASGSPGTGGTEAFF
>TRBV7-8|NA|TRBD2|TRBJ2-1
TGTGCCAGCAGCTTAGCTCCGGGGGGGAACTTGCATGAGCAGTTCTTC
CASSLAPGGNLHEQFF
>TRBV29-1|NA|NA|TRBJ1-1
TGCAGCGTTGAAGGGGAAAAGGAGGCTGAAGCTTTCTTT
CSVEGEKEAEAFF
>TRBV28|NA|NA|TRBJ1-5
TGTGCCAGCAGCGACAGAGGCAATCAGCCCCAGCATTTT
CASSDRGNQPQHF
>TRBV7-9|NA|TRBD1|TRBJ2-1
TGTGCCAGCAGGACAGGGCAGAATGAGCAGTTCTTC
CASRTGQNEQFF
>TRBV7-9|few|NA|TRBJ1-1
TGTGCCAGCAGCTTACGGGCAGGGGACACTGAAGCTTTCTTT
CASSLRAGDTEAFF
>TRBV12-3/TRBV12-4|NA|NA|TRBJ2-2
TGTGCCAGCAGTTTTGTAGCGCTCGGGGAGCTGTTTTTT
CASSFVALGELFF
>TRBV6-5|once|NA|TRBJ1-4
TGTGCCAGCAGTTACTCTCCGGGGTTGGGGGAAAAACTGTTTTTT
CASSYSPGLGEKLFF
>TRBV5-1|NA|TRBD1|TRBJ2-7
TGCGCCAGCAGGAGACAGGGAGAGGCCTACGAGCAGTACTTC
CASRRQGEAYEQYF
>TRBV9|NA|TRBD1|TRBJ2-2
TGTGCCAGCAGCGTAGTAGGGGGCGCTGGTACCGGGGAGCTGTTTTTT
CASSVVGGAGTGELFF
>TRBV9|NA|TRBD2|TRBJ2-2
TGTGCCAGCAGCGTAGGGACTAGCGGTGGGACCGGGGAGCTGTTTTTT
CASSVGTSGGTGELFF
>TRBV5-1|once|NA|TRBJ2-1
TGCGCCAGCAGCCAGGACACGTACAATGAGCAGTTCTTC
CASSQDTYNEQFF
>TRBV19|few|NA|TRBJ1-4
TGTGCCAGTAGTATATGGGGGGATAATGAAAAACTGTTTTTT
CASSIWGDNEKLFF
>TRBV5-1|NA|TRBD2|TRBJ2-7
TGCGCCAGCAGCGACGGCGGGGTAGCGGGAGTTGAGCAGTACTTC
CASSDGGVAGVEQYF
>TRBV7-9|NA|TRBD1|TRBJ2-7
TGTGCCAGCAGCTTCACAGGGGTCGACGAGCAGTACTTC
CASSFTGVDEQYF
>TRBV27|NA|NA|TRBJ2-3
TGTGCCAGCAGGAGGACAGGCACAGATACGCAGTATTTT
CASRRTGTDTQYF
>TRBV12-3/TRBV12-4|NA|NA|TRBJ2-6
TGTGCCAGCAGTCAGTCTGGGGCCAACGTCCTGACTTTC
CASSQSGANVLTF
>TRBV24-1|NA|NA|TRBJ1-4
TGTGCCACCAGTACAGGGATTCGTGAAAAACTGTTTTTT
CATSTGIREKLFF
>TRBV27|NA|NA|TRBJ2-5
TGTGCCACCTTAAGGGGAGAGACCCAGTACTTC
CATLRGETQYF
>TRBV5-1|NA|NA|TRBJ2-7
TGCGCCAGCAGCCCAGAAGGCGGGGTCCGGTACGAGCAGTACTTC
CASSPEGGVRYEQYF
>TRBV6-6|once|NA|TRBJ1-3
TGTGCCAGCAGTTCTGACACGATCTCTGGAAACACCATATATTTT
CASSSDTISGNTIYF
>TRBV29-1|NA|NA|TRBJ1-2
TGCAGCGTTGACCGCGGGTATGGCTACACCTTC
CSVDRGYGYTF
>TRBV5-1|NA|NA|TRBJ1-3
TGCGCCAGCAGCGTGGTGGGGGCCTCTGGAAACACCATATATTTT
CASSVVGASGNTIYF
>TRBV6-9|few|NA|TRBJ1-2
TGTGCCAGCAGTTATTCCAGGGACTATGGCTACACCTTC
CASSYSRDYGYTF
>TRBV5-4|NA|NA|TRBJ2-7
TGTGCCAGCAGCTTGGGACTAGGCGAGCAGTACTTC
CASSLGLGEQYF
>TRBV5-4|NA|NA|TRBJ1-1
TGTGCCAGCAGCTTGGACTTGCAGGGGAACACTGAAGCTTTCTTT
CASSLDLQGNTEAFF
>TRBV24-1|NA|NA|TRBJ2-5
TGTGCCACCAGTGAGATAGGGGAAGGGGCAGAGACCCAGTACTTC
CATSEIGEGAETQYF
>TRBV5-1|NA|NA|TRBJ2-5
TGCGCCAGCAGCTCGCAGGGAAGGGGAGAGACCCAGTACTTC
CASSSQGRGETQYF
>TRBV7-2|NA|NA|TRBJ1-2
TGTGCCAGCAGCGGCGCGGTTAACTATGGCTACACCTTC
CASSGAVNYGYTF
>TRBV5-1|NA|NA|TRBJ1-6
TGCGCCAGCAGCTCAGGACAGCCTAATAATTCACCCCTCCACTTT
CASSSGQPNNSPLHF
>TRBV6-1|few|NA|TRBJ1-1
TGTGCCAGCAGTGAAGAGAGGAGCACTGAAGCTTTCTTT
CASSEERSTEAFF
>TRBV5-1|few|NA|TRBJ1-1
TGCGCCAGCAGCTTGGTGCAGGGCGAGCGTGCTTTCTTT
CASSLVQGERAFF
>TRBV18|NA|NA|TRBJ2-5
TGTGCCAGCTCCGCCGACAGACGGATAGAGACCCAGTACTTC
CASSADRRIETQYF
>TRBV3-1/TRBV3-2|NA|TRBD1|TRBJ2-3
TGTGCCAGCAGCCAAGATCCCGACAGGGCCCCAGATACGCAGTATTTT
CASSQDPDRAPDTQYF
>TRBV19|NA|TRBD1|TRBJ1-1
TGTGCCAGTAGTGGAGGACAGGGGTGGACTGAAGCTTTCTTT
CASSGGQGWTEAFF
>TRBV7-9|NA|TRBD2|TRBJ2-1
TGTGCCAGCAGCTCTTTAGTACGTCACCCGGGACTAGCGTATGAGCAGTTCTTC
CASSSLVRHPGLAYEQFF
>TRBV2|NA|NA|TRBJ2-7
TGTGCCAGCAGTAGAGTAACCTACGAGCAGTACTTC
CASSRVTYEQYF
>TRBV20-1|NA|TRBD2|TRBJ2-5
TGCAGTGCTAGTGGGGCTAGCGGACCTCAAGAGACCCAGTACTTC
CSASGASGPQETQYF
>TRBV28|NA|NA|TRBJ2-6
TGTGCCAGCAGCGGAACAGCGGCCAACGTCCTGACTTTC
CASSGTAANVLTF
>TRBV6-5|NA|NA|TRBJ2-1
TGTGCCAGCCCTAAGGGGAAAAGCTCCTACAATGAGCAGTTCTTC
CASPKGKSSYNEQFF
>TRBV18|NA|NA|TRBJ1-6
TGTGCCAGCTCCCAAAGGACAGTTTCTAATAATTCACCCCTCCACTTT
CASSQRTVSNNSPLHF